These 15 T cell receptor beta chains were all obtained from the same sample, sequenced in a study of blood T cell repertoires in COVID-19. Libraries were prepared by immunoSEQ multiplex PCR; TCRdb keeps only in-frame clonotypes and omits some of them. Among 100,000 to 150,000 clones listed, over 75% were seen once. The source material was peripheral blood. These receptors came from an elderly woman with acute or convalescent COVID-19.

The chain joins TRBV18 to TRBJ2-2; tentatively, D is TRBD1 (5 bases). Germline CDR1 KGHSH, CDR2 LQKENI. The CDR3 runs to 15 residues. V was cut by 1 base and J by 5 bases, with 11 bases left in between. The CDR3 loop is CASSPLTPGTGELFF. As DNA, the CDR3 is TGTGCCAGCTCACCACTTACCCCAGGGACCGGGGAGCTGTTTTTT.

The CDR3 nucleotides are TGCGCCAGCAGGAAAGTCGGGGGGGCAGGAGAGACCCAGTACTTC. This codes for CASRKVGGAGETQYF. This chain connects TRBV4-1 to TRBJ2-5; 8 nucleotides match TRBD2. After removal of 6 bases from V and 4 bases from J, the junction contained 10 bases not matched to a gene. The germline gives CDR1 MGHRA, CDR2 YSYEKL. The CDR3 covers 15 residues.

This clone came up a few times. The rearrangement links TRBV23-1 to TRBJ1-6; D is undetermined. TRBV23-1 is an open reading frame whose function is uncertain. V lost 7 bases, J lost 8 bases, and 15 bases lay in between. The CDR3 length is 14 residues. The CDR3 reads CASTPREGYSPLHF. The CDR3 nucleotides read TGCGCCAGCACACCCCGGGAGGGCTATTCACCCCTCCACTTT.

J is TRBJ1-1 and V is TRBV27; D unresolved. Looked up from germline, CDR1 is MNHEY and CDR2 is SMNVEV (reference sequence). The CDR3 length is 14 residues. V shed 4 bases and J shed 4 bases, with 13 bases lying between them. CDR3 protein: CASSSLSRFTEAFF. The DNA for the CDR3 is TGTGCCAGCAGTTCTTTATCGAGGTTCACTGAAGCTTTCTTT.

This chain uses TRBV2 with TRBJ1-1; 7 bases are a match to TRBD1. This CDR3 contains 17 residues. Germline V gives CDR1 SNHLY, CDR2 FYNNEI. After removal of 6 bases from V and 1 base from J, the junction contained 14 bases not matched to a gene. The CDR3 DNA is TGTGCCAGCAGCAAGCCCCTGGGACAGTACGCGAACACTGAAGCTTTCTTT. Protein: CASSKPLGQYANTEAFF. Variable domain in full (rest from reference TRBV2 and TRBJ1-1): EPEVTQTPSHQVTQMGQEVILRCVPISNHLYFYWYRQILGQKVEFLVSFYNNEISEKSEIFDDQFSVERPDGSNFTLKIRSTKLEDSAMYFCASSKPLGQYANTEAFFGQGTRLTVV.

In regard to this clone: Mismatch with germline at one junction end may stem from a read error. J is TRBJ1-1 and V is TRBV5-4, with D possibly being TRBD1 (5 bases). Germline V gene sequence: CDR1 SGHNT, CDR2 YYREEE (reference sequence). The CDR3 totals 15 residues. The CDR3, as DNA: TGTGCCAGCACCTTGGTAGGAGGGGCCGACACTGAAGCTTTCTTT. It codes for CASTLVGGADTEAFF.

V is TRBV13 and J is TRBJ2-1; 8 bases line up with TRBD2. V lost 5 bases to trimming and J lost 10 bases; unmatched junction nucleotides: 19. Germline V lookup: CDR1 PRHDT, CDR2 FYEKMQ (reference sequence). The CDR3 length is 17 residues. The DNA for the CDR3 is TGTGCCAGCAGCCAGCCCCCGGGACTAGAACCCGGGGGGGAGCAGTTCTTC. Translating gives CASSQPPGLEPGGEQFF.

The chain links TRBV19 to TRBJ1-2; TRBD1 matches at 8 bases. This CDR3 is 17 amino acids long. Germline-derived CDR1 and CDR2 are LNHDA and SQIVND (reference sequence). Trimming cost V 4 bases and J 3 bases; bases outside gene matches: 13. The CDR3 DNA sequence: TGTGCCAGTAGTAAACCTCTCCCCGGGACAGGTCACTATGGCTACACCTTC. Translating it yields CASSKPLPGTGHYGYTF.

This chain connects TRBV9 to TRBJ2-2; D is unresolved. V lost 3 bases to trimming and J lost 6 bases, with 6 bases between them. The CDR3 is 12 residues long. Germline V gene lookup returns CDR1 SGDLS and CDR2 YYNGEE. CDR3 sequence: CASSAPSGELFF. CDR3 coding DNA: TGTGCCAGCAGCGCCCCCTCCGGGGAGCTGTTTTTT.

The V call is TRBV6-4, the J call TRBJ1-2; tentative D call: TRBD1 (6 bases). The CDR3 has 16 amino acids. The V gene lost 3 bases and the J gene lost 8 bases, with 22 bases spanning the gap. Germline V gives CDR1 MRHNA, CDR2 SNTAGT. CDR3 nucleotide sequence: TGTGCCAGCAGTGAAACCCCTGACATCAGCCAGGGGGGCTACACCTTC. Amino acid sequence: CASSETPDISQGGYTF.

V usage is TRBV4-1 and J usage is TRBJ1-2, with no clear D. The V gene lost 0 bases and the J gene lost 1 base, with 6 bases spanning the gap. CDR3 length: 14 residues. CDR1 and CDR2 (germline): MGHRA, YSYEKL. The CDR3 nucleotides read TGCGCCAGCAGCCAAGAAGCCTATAACTATGGCTACACCTTC. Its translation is CASSQEAYNYGYTF.

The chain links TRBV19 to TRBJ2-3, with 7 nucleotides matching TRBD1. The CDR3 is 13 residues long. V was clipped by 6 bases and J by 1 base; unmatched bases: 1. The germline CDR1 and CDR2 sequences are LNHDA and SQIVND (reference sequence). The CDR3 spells CASRDRRTDTQYF. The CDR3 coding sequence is TGTGCCAGTAGGGACAGGCGCACAGATACGCAGTATTTT.

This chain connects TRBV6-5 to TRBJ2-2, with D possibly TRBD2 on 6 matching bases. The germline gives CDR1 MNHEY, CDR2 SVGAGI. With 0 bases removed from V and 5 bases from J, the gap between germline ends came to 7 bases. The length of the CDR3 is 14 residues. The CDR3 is CASSYSEGTGELFF. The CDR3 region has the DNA TGTGCCAGCAGTTACTCGGAGGGAACCGGGGAGCTGTTTTTT.

CDR3 amino acids: CTVEDTGELFF. The CDR3 DNA sequence: TGCACCGTCGAGGACACCGGGGAGCTGTTTTTT. The chain employs TRBV29-1 and TRBJ2-2; the D is unclear. Germline lookup yields CDR1 SQVTM and CDR2 ANQGSEA. The CDR3 has 11 amino acids.

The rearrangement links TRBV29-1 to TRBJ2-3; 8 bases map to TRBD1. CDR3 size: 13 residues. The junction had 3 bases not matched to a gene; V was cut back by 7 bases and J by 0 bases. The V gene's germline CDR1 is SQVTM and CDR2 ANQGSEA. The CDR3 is CSARTGSTDTQYF. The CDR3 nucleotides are TGCAGCGCACGGACAGGGAGCACAGATACGCAGTATTTT.